The clone carrying this TCR beta chain has a single count. What it binds is unknown. In the same sample, other DNA sequences code for this CDR3. The data originate from a study of OX40 agonist ivuxolimab in advanced cancers. At the level of the study: Ivuxolimab doses were 0.01, 0.1, 0.3, 1.5, 3 or 10 mg/kg every 2 weeks. The group had a mean age of around 60 years, ranged from roughly 23 to 85, and was 80% to 90% male. Among those treated, three patients had partial responses, one with hepatocellular carcinoma and two with cutaneous melanoma. Study-level results: Mean expanded clone counts were higher in CD8+ than CD4+ T cells.

Produced via immunoSEQ multiplex PCR; TCRdb's table is partial and in-frame only. This repertoire shows 60,000 to 90,000 clones, approximately 80% found once; its top ten account for around 0.45%. Sequencing was performed on CD4+ or CD8+ T cells sorted from blood, taken in a trial of the OX40 agonist ivuxolimab. The source of this sequence is an adult with an advanced solid tumor such as melanoma, head and neck, liver or kidney cancer.

The CDR3 nucleotides are TGTGCCAGCAGTGACGCGGGGGACCCCTGGGGTTACACCTTC. This codes for CASSDAGDPWGYTF. The chain couples TRBV27 to TRBJ1-2, with a possible D match to TRBD1 (5 bases). The CDR3 contains 14 residues. Germline CDR1 is MNHEY and CDR2 is SMNVEV (reference sequence). Between the trimmed V and J ends, which lost 5 bases and 11 bases, there was a span of 21 bases.